This passage covers 27 T cell receptor beta chains from one sample sequenced in a study of identifying expanded T cells in peripheral blood. Libraries were prepared by immunoSEQ multiplex PCR; TCRdb keeps only in-frame clonotypes and omits some of them. The repertoire has some 95,000 clones, approximately 91% of them found once; the top ten carry less than 6%. Sequenced material: blood. The source is a person between 18 and 75 years old in good health.

V usage is TRBV9 and J usage is TRBJ2-7; the D gene is possibly TRBD2 (5 bases). Germline lookup yields CDR1 SGDLS and CDR2 YYNGEE. The CDR3 runs to 15 residues. V was cut by 4 bases and J by 0 bases, with 14 bases left in between. DNA of the CDR3: TGTGCCAGCAGCCCTAGGAGCGGAGACTCCTACGAGCAGTACTTC. Translated, it gives CASSPRSGDSYEQYF.

The rearrangement joins TRBV18 to TRBJ2-1; weak D call: TRBD2 (6 bases). V gave up 3 bases and J gave up 10 bases, with 25 bases separating them. From germline, CDR1 is KGHSH and CDR2 LQKENI. The CDR3 spans 17 residues. Here the CDR3 DNA reads TGTGCCAGCTCACCCCAGAGGGCCCGCGGGGATTTTAGGGAGCAGTTCTTC. Protein: CASSPQRARGDFREQFF. The entire variable domain, with the rest obtained from reference TRBV18 and TRBJ2-1, is as follows: NAGVMQNPRHLVRRRGQEARLRCSPMKGHSHVYWYRQLPEEGLKFMVYLQKENIIDESGMPKERFSAEFPKEGPSILRIQQVVRGDSAAYFCASSPQRARGDFREQFFGPGTRLTVL.

This clone has ten or more counts. This chain joins TRBV27 and TRBJ1-2; D remains ambiguous. V was clipped by 3 bases and J by 5 bases, with 13 bases between them. Germline V CDR1 and CDR2: MNHEY, SMNVEV (reference sequence). The CDR3 spans 14 residues. The CDR3, as DNA: TGTGCCAGCAGTTTGTCGAAGGGATGGTATGGCTACACCTTC. It specifies CASSLSKGWYGYTF.

This clone has just a few counts. The chain uses TRBV6-1 and TRBJ2-1; TRBD2 agrees at 13 bases. Germline V gene data show CDR1 as MNHNS and CDR2 as SASEGT. The CDR3 length is 15 residues. Trimming took 6 bases from V and 7 from J; bases not matched to a gene: 6. Written as DNA, the CDR3 is TGTGCCAGCAGCACCGGGACTAGCGGGACAAATGAGCAGTTCTTC. It specifies CASSTGTSGTNEQFF.

This clone appeared a single time. The rearrangement links TRBV5-4 to TRBJ2-3; D not certain. This CDR3 contains 13 residues. Germline lookup yields CDR1 SGHNT and CDR2 YYREEE (reference sequence). The ends were cut back, 3 bases at V and 5 bases at J, with 10 bases in the middle. CDR3 residues: CASSSNGLDTQYF. DNA for the CDR3: TGTGCCAGCAGCTCCAATGGGCTAGATACGCAGTATTTT.

The chain uses TRBV6-1 and TRBJ1-6; weak D call: TRBD1 (5 bases). V lost 6 bases to trimming and J lost 9 bases, with 18 bases between them. There are 15 residues in the CDR3. Germline V CDR1 and CDR2: MNHNS, SASEGT. The CDR3, as DNA: TGTGCCAGCAGCGTCAGGGACCTAGTAGGTTCACCCCTCCACTTT. Its protein product is CASSVRDLVGSPLHF.

The chain combines TRBV27 with TRBJ2-1, with D tentatively TRBD2 (7 bases). Germline V gene sequence: CDR1 MNHEY, CDR2 SMNVEV (reference sequence). The CDR3 extends over 14 amino acids. Trimming left V 4 bases short and J 8 bases short, with 15 bases between. The CDR3 nucleotides read TGTGCCAGCAGTTCCGTACTAGGGGGGGATGAGCAGTTCTTC. Its protein is CASSSVLGGDEQFF.

The CDR3 bases are TGCGCCAGCAGCTTGGGAGGCGGACAGAATGAGCAGTTCTTC. Protein sequence: CASSLGGGQNEQFF. The gene calls are TRBV5-1 and TRBJ2-1; perhaps TRBD1 as D (6 bases). The CDR3 runs to 14 residues. CDR1 and CDR2 (germline): SGHRS, YFSETQ. V was cut by 0 bases and J by 7 bases, with 11 bases left in between.

V gene TRBV5-8 combines with J gene TRBJ2-3; D is unclear. Germline V gene sequence: CDR1 SGHTS, CDR2 YDEGEE. Trimming pared 3 bases from V and 2 bases from J, leaving 13 bases between. This CDR3 is built from 15 residues. Here the CDR3 reads CASSSTVGYTDTQYF. The CDR3 DNA sequence: TGTGCCAGCAGCTCCACTGTGGGCTACACAGATACGCAGTATTTT.

This chain uses TRBV19 with TRBJ1-5; 9 bases are a match to TRBD1. The CDR3 spans 16 residues. Per the germline V gene, CDR1 is LNHDA and CDR2 is SQIVND (reference sequence). Trimming cost V 1 base and J 7 bases; bases outside gene matches: 8. In nucleotides, the CDR3 is TGTGCCAGTAGTATAGCAGGACAGGGGTCCGGGCAGCCCCAGCATTTT. It codes for CASSIAGQGSGQPQHF.

V and J are TRBV9 and TRBJ1-4; D not certain. Germline-derived CDR1 and CDR2 are SGDLS and YYNGEE. This CDR3 region has 13 residues. V gave up 5 bases and J gave up 5 bases, with 10 bases separating them. The CDR3 DNA follows: TGTGCCAGCAGTGCTTCCGGAAATGAAAAACTGTTTTTT. Its protein is CASSASGNEKLFF. Filled out from reference TRBV9 and TRBJ1-4, the complete variable domain reads DSGVTQTPKHLITATGQRVTLRCSPRSGDLSVYWYQQSLDQGLQFLIQYYNGEERAKGNILERFSAQQFPDLHSELNLSSLELGDSALYFCASSASGNEKLFFGSGTQLSVL.

DNA for the CDR3: TGTGCCAGCAGTTCACAGGTTGGAAACACCATATATTTT. This translates into CASSSQVGNTIYF. The V call is TRBV7-2, the J call TRBJ1-3; D perhaps matches TRBD1 (5 bases). Trimming removed 6 bases at V and 3 bases at J, with 9 bases between. The CDR3 totals 13 residues. Germline CDR1 is SGHTA and CDR2 is FQGNSA.

The V call is TRBV7-8, the J call TRBJ2-1, with D maybe TRBD1 (6 bases). Per the germline V gene, CDR1 is SGHVS and CDR2 is FQNEAQ. The CDR3 runs 13 residues. Between the trimmed V and J ends, which lost 1 base and 9 bases, there was a span of 10 bases. The CDR3 sequence is CASSLGQGGEQFF. For the CDR3, the DNA is TGTGCCAGCAGCTTAGGGCAAGGGGGTGAGCAGTTCTTC.

This chain's CDR3 is CASRGQVGGYTF. CDR3 bases: TGTGCCAGCAGGGGACAGGTGGGCGGCTACACCTTC. The chain has TRBV6-1 and TRBJ1-2; 8 bases align to TRBD1. This CDR3 has 12 residues. The junction had 5 bases not matched to a gene; V was cut back by 6 bases and J by 8 bases. CDR1 and CDR2 (germline): MNHNS, SASEGT.

V is TRBV5-1 and J is TRBJ1-6; D unclear. Per germline, CDR1 SGHRS and CDR2 YFSETQ. This CDR3 spans 13 amino acids. V was trimmed by 5 bases and J by 2 bases, leaving 5 bases between them. The CDR3 DNA reads TGCGCCAGCAGTTTAACCTATAATTCACCCCTCCACTTT. Protein product: CASSLTYNSPLHF.

The rearrangement joins TRBV30 to TRBJ1-1, with D maybe TRBD1 (6 bases). There are 12 residues in the CDR3. Trimming removed 4 bases at V and 3 bases at J, with 9 bases between. The germline V gene has CDR1 GTSNPN and CDR2 SVGIG (reference sequence). The CDR3 DNA reads as TGTGCCTGGACCCCAGGGGACACTGAAGCTTTCTTT. It translates to CAWTPGDTEAFF.

The V gene is TRBV6-6, the J gene TRBJ1-4; D may be TRBD1 (6 bases). CDR3 size: 14 residues. V was clipped by 6 bases and J by 0 bases, with 8 bases between them. From germline, CDR1 is MNHNY and CDR2 SVGAGI (reference sequence). The chain's CDR3 is CASSTGPTNEKLFF. The CDR3 nucleotides are TGTGCCAGCAGCACAGGGCCAACTAATGAAAAACTGTTTTTT.

This clone was counted only a few times. CDR3: CASSPSGGSEAFF. CDR3 sequence (DNA): TGTGCCAGCTCACCCAGTGGGGGAAGTGAAGCTTTCTTT. V is TRBV18 and J is TRBJ1-1; possible D gene TRBD1, 5 bases. There are 13 residues in the CDR3. Trimming shortened V by 3 bases and J by 7 bases, and 12 bases separated the two germline ends. Germline loops: CDR1 KGHSH, CDR2 LQKENI.

The V and J genes are TRBV6-1 and TRBJ2-1, with D possibly being TRBD1 (5 bases). This CDR3 has 14 residues. Germline V gene lookup returns CDR1 MNHNS and CDR2 SASEGT. V lost 8 bases to trimming and J lost 5 bases, with 16 bases between them. CDR3 bases: TGTGCCAGCCGCCCGCCAGGGTTGGACAATGAGCAGTTCTTC. Protein product: CASRPPGLDNEQFF.

V is TRBV4-2 and J is TRBJ2-3; no clear D. Germline V lookup: CDR1 LGHNA, CDR2 YNFKEQ. V was trimmed by 1 base and J by 4 bases, leaving 9 bases between them. CDR3 length equals 14 residues. DNA of the CDR3: TGTGCCAGCAGCCAAGTTGTTAGCCCAGATACGCAGTATTTT. This gives the protein CASSQVVSPDTQYF.

The chain is built from TRBV25-1 and TRBJ2-2; D is undetermined. V was shortened by 2 bases and J by 0 bases, with 1 base between the two germline ends. Germline V gives CDR1 MGHDK, CDR2 SYGVNS. This CDR3 spans 13 amino acids. This chain's CDR3 is CASSETNTGELFF. The CDR3 region has the DNA TGTGCCAGCAGTGAAACGAACACCGGGGAGCTGTTTTTT.

This clone was counted once. This chain connects TRBV6-6 to TRBJ1-2; TRBD1 aligns across 8 bases. Germline lookup yields CDR1 MNHNY and CDR2 SVGAGI (reference sequence). The CDR3 is 13 amino acids. The trim removed 4 bases at V and 8 bases at J, leaving 6 bases unmatched. CDR3 sequence (DNA): TGTGCCAGCAGTTGGGCAGGGGGCGTCGGCTACACCTTC. Amino acids: CASSWAGGVGYTF.

This clone was detected once. J is TRBJ2-7 and V is TRBV10-3; the match to TRBD2 covers 7 bases. Germline CDR1 reads ENHRY; CDR2 reads SYGVKD. The CDR3 is 11 amino acids. The V and J ends lost 10 bases and 5 bases, in that order; junction bases with no gene match: 5. DNA for the CDR3: TGTGCCACCGAGGGAGGGGACGAGCAGTACTTC. As protein: CATEGGDEQYF.

This sequence joins TRBV6-6 and TRBJ1-1; 8 bases agree with TRBD1. This CDR3 has 14 amino acids. Germline CDR1 reads MNHNY; CDR2 reads SVGAGI (reference sequence). V was pared by 7 bases and J by 2 bases, with 6 bases of the junction left unmatched. The chain's CDR3 is CASNKQGGNTEAFF. DNA for the CDR3: TGTGCCAGCAATAAACAGGGGGGAAACACTGAAGCTTTCTTT.

The rearrangement uses TRBV9 and TRBJ2-1; TRBD1 or TRBD2 may be the D gene (5 bases each). The CDR3 contains 16 residues. Per germline, CDR1 SGDLS and CDR2 YYNGEE. Trimming cost V 0 bases and J 4 bases, with 14 bases left between them. The CDR3 loop is CASSVGAGRGYNEQFF. CDR3 coding DNA: TGTGCCAGCAGCGTAGGGGCAGGGCGAGGGTACAATGAGCAGTTCTTC. Using reference TRBV9 and TRBJ2-1 for the parts outside the CDR3, the full variable domain is DSGVTQTPKHLITATGQRVTLRCSPRSGDLSVYWYQQSLDQGLQFLIQYYNGEERAKGNILERFSAQQFPDLHSELNLSSLELGDSALYFCASSVGAGRGYNEQFFGPGTRLTVL.

This sequence joins TRBV30 and TRBJ1-2; D may be TRBD1 (6 bases). Germline CDR1 and CDR2: GTSNPN and SVGIG (reference sequence). V gave up 3 bases and J gave up 4 bases, with 12 bases separating them. This CDR3 comprises 13 residues. The CDR3 is CAWRGQDIYGYTF. The CDR3 DNA reads TGTGCCTGGAGGGGACAAGACATCTATGGCTACACCTTC.

On this clone itself: Distinct nucleotide sequences in the sample also encode this CDR3. This chain connects TRBV9 to TRBJ2-2, with D possibly being TRBD1 or TRBD2 (5 bases each). The length of the CDR3 is 13 residues. The germline V gene has CDR1 SGDLS and CDR2 YYNGEE. Deletions cut 0 bases from V and 5 bases from J, with 5 bases between. As DNA, the CDR3 is TGTGCCAGCAGCGTAGGGGGGACCGGGGAGCTGTTTTTT. This codes for CASSVGGTGELFF. Full variable domain (outside the CDR3, taken from reference TRBV9 and TRBJ2-2): DSGVTQTPKHLITATGQRVTLRCSPRSGDLSVYWYQQSLDQGLQFLIQYYNGEERAKGNILERFSAQQFPDLHSELNLSSLELGDSALYFCASSVGGTGELFFGEGSRLTVL.